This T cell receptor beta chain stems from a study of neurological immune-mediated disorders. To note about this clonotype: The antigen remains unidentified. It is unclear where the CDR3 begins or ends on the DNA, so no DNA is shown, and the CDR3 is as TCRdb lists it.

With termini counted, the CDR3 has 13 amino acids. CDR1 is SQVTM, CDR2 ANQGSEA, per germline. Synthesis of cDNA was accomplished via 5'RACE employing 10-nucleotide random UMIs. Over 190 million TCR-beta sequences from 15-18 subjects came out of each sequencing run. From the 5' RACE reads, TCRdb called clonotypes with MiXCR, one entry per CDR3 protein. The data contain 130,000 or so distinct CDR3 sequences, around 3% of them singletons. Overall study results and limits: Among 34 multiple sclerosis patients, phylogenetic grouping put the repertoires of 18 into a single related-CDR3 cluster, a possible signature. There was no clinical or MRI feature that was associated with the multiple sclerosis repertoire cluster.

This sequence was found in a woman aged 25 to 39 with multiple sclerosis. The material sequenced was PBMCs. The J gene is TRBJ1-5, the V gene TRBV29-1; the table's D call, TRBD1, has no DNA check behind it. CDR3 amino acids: CSVGTGSNQPQNF.